This is a list of T cell receptor beta chains from one sample in a study of T cells in Graves' hyperthyroidism and ophthalmopathy. TCRdb ran MiXCR on the multiplex PCR reads and lists one entry per CDR3 protein. The sample includes under 400,000 distinct CDR3 sequences, 15% to 17% of them seen just once. Sequenced material: blood. Receptor source: a woman between 18 and 29 years old with Graves' hyperthyroidism that later progressed to Graves' ophthalmopathy. CDR3s include the opening cysteine and the closing phenylalanine or tryptophan. Fields, in order: V gene, clone size, D gene, J gene, CDR3 protein, CDR3 DNA. The D gene is left open where the match is weak. Clone size is stated in some rows and not others, as once, few, many or a class when expanded.

v_gene: TRBV12-3/TRBV12-4
abundance: many
d_gene: TRBD2
j_gene: TRBJ2-7
CDR3aa: CASSSHQLAGGRIHEQYF
CDR3nt: TGTGCCAGCAGTTCCCACCAACTAGCGGGAGGGCGAATCCACGAGCAGTACTTC

v_gene: TRBV5-5
abundance: many
d_gene: TRBD1
j_gene: TRBJ2-7
CDR3aa: CASSSPGQVLYEQYF
CDR3nt: TGTGCCAGCAGCTCTCCGGGACAGGTACTCTACGAGCAGTACTTC

v_gene: TRBV27
abundance: few
d_gene: TRBD1
j_gene: TRBJ2-3
CDR3aa: CASSLSAGGSLFTDTQYF
CDR3nt: TGTGCCAGCAGTTTATCGGCAGGGGGTAGCCTCTTCACAGATACGCAGTATTTT

v_gene: TRBV9
abundance: many
d_gene: TRBD2
j_gene: TRBJ2-1
CDR3aa: CASSSSLATRSNEQFF
CDR3nt: TGTGCCAGCAGCTCTTCACTAGCGACGCGATCAAATGAGCAGTTCTTC

v_gene: TRBV4-1
abundance: .
d_gene: TRBD2
j_gene: TRBJ2-7
CDR3aa: CASSQAMLAGYSYEQYF
CDR3nt: TGCGCCAGCAGCCAAGCTATGCTAGCGGGATACTCCTACGAGCAGTACTTC

v_gene: TRBV5-4
abundance: .
d_gene: TRBD2
j_gene: TRBJ2-3
CDR3aa: CAGSSGLAVTDTQYF
CDR3nt: TGTGCCGGCAGCTCGGGACTAGCGGTCACAGATACGCAGTATTTT

v_gene: TRBV28
abundance: many
d_gene: .
j_gene: TRBJ2-3
CDR3aa: CAIGRGDTQYF
CDR3nt: TGTGCCATCGGTAGGGGAGATACGCAGTATTTT

v_gene: TRBV18
abundance: few
d_gene: .
j_gene: TRBJ2-1
CDR3aa: CASSPPTSFNEQFF
CDR3nt: TGTGCCAGCTCACCACCGACTAGTTTCAATGAGCAGTTCTTC

v_gene: TRBV9
abundance: few
d_gene: .
j_gene: TRBJ1-1
CDR3aa: CASSVALGNTEAFF
CDR3nt: TGTGCCAGCAGCGTAGCACTGGGGAACACTGAAGCTTTCTTT

v_gene: TRBV5-1
abundance: .
d_gene: TRBD1
j_gene: TRBJ2-1
CDR3aa: CASSQKGGTGGYNEQFF
CDR3nt: TGCGCCAGCAGCCAAAAGGGGGGGACAGGGGGCTACAATGAGCAGTTCTTC

v_gene: TRBV5-1
abundance: many
d_gene: TRBD2
j_gene: TRBJ2-1
CDR3aa: CASSPGTSGRYEQFF
CDR3nt: TGCGCCAGCAGCCCCGGGACTAGCGGGAGATATGAGCAGTTCTTC

v_gene: TRBV12-3/TRBV12-4
abundance: .
d_gene: TRBD1
j_gene: TRBJ1-4
CDR3aa: CASSWTGGNEKLFF
CDR3nt: TGTGCCAGCAGTTGGACAGGGGGCAATGAAAAACTGTTTTTT

v_gene: TRBV10-2
abundance: .
d_gene: .
j_gene: TRBJ2-7
CDR3aa: CASRDSGQILYEQYF
CDR3nt: TGCGCCAGCAGGGACTCGGGGCAAATCCTCTACGAGCAGTACTTC

v_gene: TRBV18
abundance: .
d_gene: TRBD1
j_gene: TRBJ2-1
CDR3aa: CASSDRESSYNEQFF
CDR3nt: TGTGCCAGCTCAGACAGGGAGAGCTCCTACAATGAGCAGTTCTTC

v_gene: TRBV3-1
abundance: many
d_gene: .
j_gene: TRBJ1-5
CDR3aa: CASSRAGNQPQHF
CDR3nt: TGTGCCAGCAGCCGGGCAGGGAATCAGCCCCAGCATTTT

v_gene: TRBV5-8
abundance: many
d_gene: .
j_gene: TRBJ1-4
CDR3aa: CASSLGLGANEKLFF
CDR3nt: TGTGCCAGCAGCTTGGGATTGGGGGCTAATGAAAAACTGTTTTTT

v_gene: TRBV2
abundance: many
d_gene: .
j_gene: TRBJ1-1
CDR3aa: CASSEAKGAFF
CDR3nt: TGTGCCAGCAGTGAAGCGAAGGGAGCTTTCTTT

v_gene: TRBV13
abundance: few
d_gene: TRBD2
j_gene: TRBJ2-2
CDR3aa: CASSLVGGLAGEGANTGELFF
CDR3nt: TGTGCCAGCAGCTTAGTCGGCGGACTAGCGGGAGAGGGGGCTAACACCGGGGAGCTGTTTTTT

v_gene: TRBV20-1
abundance: few
d_gene: .
j_gene: TRBJ2-3
CDR3aa: CSATAGEDTQYF
CDR3nt: TGCAGTGCAACTGCAGGGGAGGATACGCAGTATTTT

v_gene: TRBV4-2
abundance: .
d_gene: .
j_gene: TRBJ2-7
CDR3aa: CASSQDGYQQYF
CDR3nt: TGTGCCAGCAGCCAAGACGGGTATCAGCAGTACTTC

v_gene: TRBV27
abundance: few
d_gene: .
j_gene: TRBJ2-6
CDR3aa: CASSFAVGVGANVLTF
CDR3nt: TGTGCCAGCAGCTTCGCGGTCGGGGTTGGGGCCAACGTCCTGACTTTC

v_gene: TRBV28
abundance: many
d_gene: .
j_gene: TRBJ2-7
CDR3aa: CASSFRTGPGGQYF
CDR3nt: TGTGCCAGCAGTTTCAGGACTGGACCGGGTGGGCAGTACTTC

v_gene: TRBV18
abundance: many
d_gene: .
j_gene: TRBJ1-2
CDR3aa: CASSPQGNTNYGYTF
CDR3nt: TGTGCCAGCTCACCTCAGGGAAATACTAACTATGGCTACACCTTC

v_gene: TRBV27
abundance: many
d_gene: .
j_gene: TRBJ1-6
CDR3aa: CASSFGTDNSPLHF
CDR3nt: TGTGCCAGCTCGTTCGGGACGGATAATTCACCCCTCCACTTT

v_gene: TRBV12-3/TRBV12-4
abundance: many
d_gene: .
j_gene: TRBJ2-5
CDR3aa: CASSLTRETQYF
CDR3nt: TGTGCCAGCAGTTTAACTCGGGAGACCCAGTACTTC

v_gene: TRBV7-9
abundance: few
d_gene: .
j_gene: TRBJ2-2
CDR3aa: CASSLARDRYTGELFF
CDR3nt: TGTGCCAGCAGCTTAGCCCGGGACCGATACACCGGGGAGCTGTTTTTT

v_gene: TRBV6-1
abundance: many
d_gene: TRBD1
j_gene: TRBJ1-2
CDR3aa: CATPRDRGLPSYTF
CDR3nt: TGTGCCACCCCCCGGGACAGGGGGCTCCCTAGCTACACCTTC

v_gene: TRBV18
abundance: .
d_gene: .
j_gene: TRBJ1-3
CDR3aa: CASTRTAGNTIYF
CDR3nt: TGTGCCAGCACCCGGACAGCTGGAAACACCATATATTTT

v_gene: TRBV7-2
abundance: .
d_gene: TRBD1
j_gene: TRBJ2-5
CDR3aa: CASSLGSQGQGAGQTQYF
CDR3nt: TGTGCCAGCAGCTTAGGGTCTCAGGGACAGGGGGCTGGGCAGACCCAGTACTTC